The 26 T cell receptor beta chains below all came from one sample that was sequenced in a study of CD8 T cells in ankylosing spondylitis (dated by TCRdb to about 2017). Library generation was performed with 5' RACE. Sequencing instrument: Illumina HiSeq 2500. TCRdb redid the processing of the public reads, applying fastp at Q25 and MiXCR, and retained in-frame beta chains. Each CDR3 protein appears once, grouped with its most common genes and DNA. Across this sample there are a few hundred thousand distinct CDR3 sequences, with more than 15% seen only once. The leading ten clones occupy around a third of the sample. The specimen was blood, either unsorted or a sorted T cell fraction (not recorded which). The receptors originated from a male donor with ankylosing spondylitis or in good health (not recorded which).

The chain recombines TRBV5-1 with TRBJ2-5, with D perhaps matching TRBD1 (5 bases). V shed 0 bases and J shed 2 bases, with 11 bases lying between them. CDR1 is SGHRS and CDR2 is YFSETQ in the germline V gene. The CDR3 sequence is 15 residues long. As DNA, the CDR3 is TGCGCCAGCAGCTTGGAGGCAGGGTGGCAAGAGACCCAGTACTTC. Its protein product is CASSLEAGWQETQYF.

The chain combines TRBV29-1 with TRBJ2-1, with 9 bases aligning to TRBD1. J gave up 7 bases and V 3 bases, and 7 bases lay outside the gene matches. CDR3 length: 14 residues. Looked up from germline, CDR1 is SQVTM and CDR2 is ANQGSEA. In DNA, the CDR3 is TGCAGCGTTGAGGGGCGGGACAGGGAGAATGAGCAGTTCTTC. The encoded protein is CSVEGRDRENEQFF.

CDR3 protein: CSVLPDRAIQETQYF. CDR3 coding DNA: TGCAGTGTTCTCCCCGACAGGGCAATCCAAGAGACCCAGTACTTC. The chain combines TRBV20-1 with TRBJ2-5; TRBD1 aligns across 7 bases. The CDR3 totals 15 residues. CDR1 DFQATT and CDR2 SNEGSKA come from the germline V gene (reference sequence). V gave up 7 bases and J gave up 1 base; unmatched junction bases: 12.

The rearrangement uses TRBV29-1 and TRBJ2-5; D possibly matches TRBD1 or TRBD2 (5 bases each). The V end lost 2 bases, the J end lost 2 bases, and 12 bases lay between the germline ends. The CDR3 runs 14 residues. Germline V CDR1 and CDR2: SQVTM, ANQGSEA. The DNA of the CDR3 is TGCAGCGTTGAATCCGGGACGTTTCAAGAGACCCAGTACTTC. It is translated as CSVESGTFQETQYF.

This clonotype was recorded once. The J gene is TRBJ1-5, the V gene TRBV9; tentatively, D is TRBD1 (5 bases). The CDR3 has 16 amino acids. Germline assignment: CDR1 SGDLS and CDR2 YYNGEE. The ends were cut back, 0 bases at V and 1 base at J, with 11 bases in the middle. The CDR3, as DNA: TGTGCCAGCAGCGTAGCGGAGGGGCCAAGCAATCAGCCCCAGCATTTT. The encoded protein is CASSVAEGPSNQPQHF.

This clonotype was seen a handful of times. The V call is TRBV20-1, the J call TRBJ2-2, with a weak D call TRBD2 (6 bases). Germline CDR1 is DFQATT and CDR2 is SNEGSKA (reference sequence). The CDR3 loop spans 14 amino acids. Trimming cost V 0 bases and J 3 bases, with 8 bases left between them. The CDR3 nucleotides are TGCAGTGCTAGAGATCTAGCGCACACCGGGGAGCTGTTTTTT. Protein product: CSARDLAHTGELFF.

This clonotype was recorded a few times. V usage is TRBV29-1 and J usage is TRBJ2-1, with D perhaps TRBD1 (5 bases). The CDR3 length is 13 residues. The V end lost 3 bases, the J end lost 6 bases, and 12 bases lay between the germline ends. Looked up from germline, CDR1 is SQVTM and CDR2 is ANQGSEA. The CDR3 sequence: CSVDQGSGNEQFF. CDR3 coding DNA: TGCAGCGTTGATCAGGGCTCGGGCAATGAGCAGTTCTTC.

Concerning this clonotype: A much larger clone differs from this one at a single base, so this may be a read error. The gene calls are TRBV11-2 and TRBJ2-5; 8 nucleotides agree with TRBD1. Trimming at V came to 5 bases and at J to 1 base, leaving 3 bases not matched to a gene. CDR3 length: 14 residues. Germline assignment: CDR1 SGHAT and CDR2 FQNNGV. CDR3 sequence reads: CASSPGTGQETQYF. CDR3 bases: TGTGCCAGCAGCCCCGGGACAGGCCAAGAGACCCAGTACTTC.

This clonotype came up many times. The chain combines TRBV4-2 with TRBJ2-1; 15 bases are shared with TRBD2. This CDR3 region has 16 residues. In germline, CDR1 is LGHNA, CDR2 YNFKEQ. Unmatched junction bases numbered 2, after V lost 1 base and J lost 7 bases. CDR3 sequence reads: CASSQVGTSGRNEQFF. The CDR3 DNA reads TGTGCCAGCAGCCAAGTCGGGACTAGCGGGAGGAATGAGCAGTTCTTC.

CDR3 in DNA: TGTGCCAGCAGCGTCGACGGGACCGGGGAGCTGTTTTTT. Translation: CASSVDGTGELFF. The chain joins TRBV9 to TRBJ2-2, with D unclear. V was shortened by 2 bases and J by 5 bases, with 7 bases between the two germline ends. From germline, CDR1 is SGDLS and CDR2 YYNGEE. The CDR3 is 13 amino acids.

This clonotype showed up just a few times. The chain is built from TRBV5-1 and TRBJ2-7; unclear D gene. The V and J ends lost 3 bases and 2 bases respectively, with 12 bases between them. CDR1 and CDR2 from the germline V gene are SGHRS and YFSETQ. The length of the CDR3 is 14 residues. CDR3 sequence (DNA): TGCGCCAGCAGCTCGCCCGACGGTACCTACGAGCAGTACTTC. Protein: CASSSPDGTYEQYF.

The chain uses TRBV11-1 and TRBJ2-1; D tentatively reads TRBD1 or TRBD2 (5 bases each). The CDR3 totals 17 residues. The germline V and J ends were trimmed by 2 bases and 0 bases, with 14 bases remaining between them. The germline V gene encodes CDR1 SGHAT and CDR2 FQDESV (reference sequence). The CDR3: CASSLRSGAISYNEQFF. CDR3 sequence (DNA): TGTGCCAGCAGCTTACGGTCCGGGGCGATCTCCTACAATGAGCAGTTCTTC.

This clonotype occurred many times. The chain links TRBV7-2 to TRBJ2-1; perhaps TRBD2 as D (5 bases). The V end lost 3 bases, the J end lost 2 bases, and 17 bases lay between the germline ends. Germline V CDR1 and CDR2: SGHTA, FQGNSA. The CDR3 is 17 residues long. The CDR3 spells CASSLPPDLVPYNEQFF. CDR3 DNA: TGTGCCAGCAGCTTGCCCCCGGACTTAGTCCCCTACAATGAGCAGTTCTTC.

The CDR3 region has the DNA TGTGCCAGCTCCCTGACCTGGCGGGACCCCACAGATACGCAGTATTTT. Amino acid sequence: CASSLTWRDPTDTQYF. The chain recombines TRBV12-3 or TRBV12-4 with TRBJ2-3; TRBD2 is a possible D gene (6 bases). The germline V and J ends were trimmed by 8 bases and 2 bases, with 20 bases remaining between them. The CDR3 has 16 residues.

This clonotype was seen only a few times. V and J are TRBV7-3 and TRBJ2-3; a weak D match, TRBD1 (6 bases). Germline V gene sequence: CDR1 SGHTA, CDR2 FQGTGA. With 2 bases removed from V and 0 bases from J, the gap between germline ends came to 15 bases. The CDR3 loop spans 17 amino acids. The CDR3 reads CASSLSVGTTSTDTQYF. The CDR3 coding sequence is TGTGCCAGCAGCTTATCCGTAGGGACAACTAGCACAGATACGCAGTATTTT.

This clonotype was counted ten times or more. J is TRBJ2-7 and V is TRBV4-3; 8 bases are a match to TRBD1. Germline V CDR1 and CDR2: LGHNA, YSLEER. This CDR3 comprises 14 residues. The ends lost 1 base at V and 3 bases at J; junction bases unmatched: 2. CDR3 residues: CASSQGTGRYEQYF. In DNA form, the CDR3 reads TGCGCCAGCAGCCAAGGGACAGGGCGCTACGAGCAGTACTTC.

J is TRBJ2-1 and V is TRBV29-1; the match to TRBD2 covers 9 bases. V was pared by 6 bases and J by 2 bases, with 5 bases of the junction left unmatched. This CDR3 region has 14 residues. CDR1 is SQVTM, CDR2 ANQGSEA, per germline. CDR3 residues: CSVVAGEAYNEQFF. Written as DNA, the CDR3 is TGCAGCGTAGTAGCGGGAGAAGCCTACAATGAGCAGTTCTTC.

The rearrangement uses TRBV29-1 and TRBJ2-7; no clear D gene. Germline V gives CDR1 SQVTM, CDR2 ANQGSEA. V lost 0 bases and J 4 bases, leaving 13 bases between the germline ends. The CDR3 is 14 amino acids. The CDR3 coding sequence is TGCAGCGTTGAAGATCCGACCGAGAGTTACGAGCAGTACTTC. This sequence encodes CSVEDPTESYEQYF.

The V gene is TRBV4-3, the J gene TRBJ2-5; 8 bases are shared with TRBD2. J gave up 5 bases and V 1 base, and 6 bases lay outside the gene matches. Germline CDR1 reads LGHNA; CDR2 reads YSLEER. The CDR3 contains 15 residues. In DNA form, the CDR3 reads TGCGCCAGCAGCCAAGGTACTGCGGGGGGTGAGACCCAGTACTTC. It encodes CASSQGTAGGETQYF.

This clonotype appeared a few times. The V gene is TRBV12-3 or TRBV12-4, the J gene TRBJ1-1; TRBD1 matches at 7 bases. V lost 4 bases, J lost 1 base, and 3 bases stayed unmatched. The CDR3 runs 14 residues. The CDR3 region is CASSWDSRNTEAFF. CDR3 coding DNA: TGTGCCAGCAGTTGGGACAGCCGGAACACTGAAGCTTTCTTT.

The J gene is TRBJ1-1, the V gene TRBV5-6, with a tentative D call TRBD1 (6 bases). Trimming left V 5 bases short and J 7 bases short, with 15 bases between. The CDR3 length is 13 residues. Germline CDR1 and CDR2: SGHDT and YYEEEE. The CDR3 nucleotides are TGTGCCAGCAGTGCCGGACAGAACTATGAAGCTTTCTTT. The encoded protein is CASSAGQNYEAFF. The variable domain in full, completed from reference TRBV5-6 and TRBJ1-1, reads DAGVTQSPTHLIKTRGQQVTLRCSPKSGHDTVSWYQQALGQGPQFIFQYYEEEERQRGNFPDRFSGHQFPNYSSELNVNALLLGDSALYLCASSAGQNYEAFFGQGTRLTVV.

This clonotype was counted a few times. The V and J genes are TRBV5-1 and TRBJ2-3, with a tentative D call TRBD1 (5 bases). This CDR3 has 13 residues. Per germline, CDR1 SGHRS and CDR2 YFSETQ. V was pared by 0 bases and J by 6 bases, with 8 bases between. CDR3: CASSLGQYDTQYF. The CDR3 DNA reads TGCGCCAGCAGCTTGGGACAGTACGATACGCAGTATTTT.

This chain links TRBV7-6 with TRBJ2-1; 8 nucleotides line up with TRBD2. The CDR3 is 19 amino acids. CDR1 SGHVS and CDR2 FNYEAQ come from the germline V gene. The V and J ends lost 0 bases and 3 bases, in that order; junction bases with no gene match: 13. The CDR3 sequence is CASSLAPHLLAEDYNEQFF. CDR3 DNA: TGTGCCAGCAGCTTAGCCCCACACCTACTAGCGGAAGACTACAATGAGCAGTTCTTC.

The rearrangement joins TRBV12-3 or TRBV12-4 to TRBJ2-7, with D hard to call. CDR3 length: 12 amino acids. V lost 7 bases to trimming and J lost 3 bases, with 10 bases between them. Here the CDR3 reads CASMYDGYEQYF. DNA for the CDR3: TGTGCCAGCATGTATGACGGCTACGAGCAGTACTTC.

This clonotype has a count of ten or more. The chain uses TRBV4-1 and TRBJ2-2; D unresolved. Germline V gives CDR1 MGHRA, CDR2 YSYEKL. Deletions cut 5 bases from V and 4 bases from J, with 17 bases between. The CDR3 is 16 amino acids. CDR3 sequence: CASSMLSAVTTGELFF. The CDR3 coding sequence is TGCGCCAGCAGCATGCTATCGGCAGTAACCACCGGGGAGCTGTTTTTT.

This clonotype was detected a few times. V usage is TRBV5-5 and J usage is TRBJ1-2; TRBD1 matches at 8 bases. This CDR3 spans 15 amino acids. Germline V gene sequence: CDR1 SGHKS, CDR2 YYEKEE (reference sequence). Losses at the gene ends were 5 bases for V and 1 base for J; bases not matched to a gene: 7. Written as DNA, the CDR3 is TGTGCCAGCAGACAGAAGGACAGGGATAACTATGGCTACACCTTC. Protein product: CASRQKDRDNYGYTF.